These T cell receptor beta chains were read from a single sample in a study of T cell responses to AZD1222 COVID-19 vaccine. Measured with immunoSEQ multiplex PCR; TCRdb has only the in-frame clones, and not every one. This sample has about 86,000 clones, with roughly 87% found just once. This sample comprised peripheral blood, obtained on day 0 of AZD1222 vaccination. These receptors originate from an adult in good health. The CDR3 runs from the conserved cysteine through the conserved F or W. A D gene is named only where the DNA matches it firmly. Size values are once, few and many counts, or a class for expanded clones, and some rows have none.

abundance | d_gene | j_gene | v_gene | len | CDR3aa | CDR3nt
NA | NA | TRBJ2-2 | TRBV4-1 | 15 | CASSQERRRTGELFF | TGCGCCAGCAGCCAAGAGAGAAGGCGGACCGGGGAGCTGTTTTTT
NA | NA | TRBJ1-2 | TRBV24-1 | 14 | CATSDHSTGYGYTF | TGTGCCACCAGTGACCATAGCACAGGCTATGGCTACACCTTC
NA | TRBD1 | TRBJ1-5 | TRBV7-2 | 15 | CASSTRTGTPEPQHF | TGTGCCAGCAGCACCCGGACAGGGACACCTGAGCCCCAGCATTTT
NA | NA | TRBJ1-4 | TRBV28 | 14 | CASSPPQVNEKLFF | TGTGCCAGCAGCCCTCCCCAGGTTAATGAAAAACTGTTTTTT
NA | NA | TRBJ1-2 | TRBV28 | 13 | CASTLRGGYGYTF | TGTGCCAGCACCCTACGAGGGGGTTATGGCTACACCTTC
NA | NA | TRBJ2-1 | TRBV25-1 | 16 | CASSEAPASTGNEQFF | TGTGCCAGCAGTGAAGCCCCGGCCTCGACCGGCAATGAGCAGTTCTTC
NA | TRBD1 | TRBJ1-2 | TRBV28 | 12 | CATTGGVLDYTF | TGTGCCACAACAGGGGGCGTATTGGACTACACCTTC
NA | NA | TRBJ1-5 | TRBV7-8 | 16 | CASSPSEGDSNQPQHF | TGTGCCAGCAGCCCCAGTGAGGGGGATAGCAATCAGCCCCAGCATTTT
NA | TRBD2 | TRBJ2-1 | TRBV2 | 15 | CASSYTSGGDNEQFF | TGTGCCAGCAGTTACACTAGCGGGGGAGACAATGAGCAGTTCTTC
NA | NA | TRBJ2-7 | TRBV19 | 13 | CASRAGGFNEQYF | TGTGCCAGTAGAGCAGGAGGGTTTAACGAGCAGTACTTC
NA | NA | TRBJ2-7 | TRBV18 | 14 | CASSGGGISYEQYF | TGTGCCAGCTCAGGTGGGGGGATCTCCTACGAGCAGTACTTC
once | TRBD1 | TRBJ1-5 | TRBV4-1 | 18 | CASSQEGQLSSSNQPQHF | TGCGCCAGCAGCCAAGAGGGACAGCTGTCGTCTAGCAATCAGCCCCAGCATTTT
NA | NA | TRBJ2-7 | TRBV3-1/TRBV3-2 | 13 | CASSHIKWREQYF | TGTGCCAGCAGCCACATTAAATGGCGGGAGCAGTACTTC
NA | NA | TRBJ2-1 | TRBV15 | 16 | CATSRGTGHSWDEQFF | TGTGCCACCAGCAGAGGGACGGGACACTCGTGGGATGAGCAGTTCTTC
NA | NA | TRBJ2-7 | TRBV5-4 | 16 | CASSSKGGILTYEQYF | TGTGCCAGCAGTTCTAAAGGGGGAATATTAACCTACGAGCAGTACTTC
NA | NA | TRBJ2-1 | TRBV29-1 | 12 | CSVDLVYNEQFF | TGCAGCGTCGACCTGGTCTACAATGAGCAGTTCTTC
NA | TRBD1 | TRBJ1-1 | TRBV5-1 | 14 | CASSRTGVRTEAFF | TGCGCCAGCAGCCGGACAGGGGTGAGGACTGAAGCTTTCTTT
large | NA | TRBJ1-6 | TRBV7-9 | 15 | CASSFGERSNSPLHF | TGTGCCAGCAGCTTTGGGGAACGATCTAATTCACCCCTCCACTTT
few | NA | TRBJ1-3 | TRBV15 | 16 | CATSRGGLPSGNTIYF | TGTGCCACCAGCAGAGGAGGACTGCCCTCTGGAAACACCATATATTTT
NA | NA | TRBJ1-2 | TRBV5-1 | 11 | CASSWHLGYTF | TGCGCCAGCAGCTGGCACTTGGGCTACACCTTC
NA | NA | TRBJ1-1 | TRBV6-2/TRBV6-3 | 16 | CASSPLTRDVNTEAFF | TGTGCCAGCAGCCCTCTTACCCGGGACGTGAACACTGAAGCTTTCTTT
NA | TRBD1 | TRBJ2-1 | TRBV5-1 | 16 | CASSLVLGQGANEQFF | TGCGCCAGCAGCTTGGTCTTGGGACAGGGGGCCAATGAGCAGTTCTTC
once | TRBD2 | TRBJ2-2 | TRBV10-3 | 16 | CAIKEASGMNTGELFF | TGTGCCATCAAGGAGGCTAGCGGAATGAACACCGGGGAGCTGTTTTTT
NA | NA | TRBJ2-3 | TRBV2 | 11 | CAAGGGGPQYF | TGTGCCGCAGGGGGGGGAGGTCCGCAGTATTTT
NA | TRBD1 | TRBJ2-3 | TRBV28 | 16 | CASLPIPGQGTDTQYF | TGTGCCAGCCTTCCTATTCCGGGACAGGGCACAGATACGCAGTATTTT
NA | NA | TRBJ1-5 | TRBV14 | 13 | CASSQRGNQPQHF | TGTGCCAGCAGCCAAAGGGGGAATCAGCCCCAGCATTTT
once | TRBD2 | TRBJ2-3 | TRBV2 | 14 | CASRIAGRTDTQYF | TGTGCCAGCCGGATAGCGGGCCGCACAGATACGCAGTATTTT
NA | NA | TRBJ2-3 | TRBV27 | 12 | CASGPFTDTQYF | TGTGCCAGCGGACCGTTCACAGATACGCAGTATTTT
NA | TRBD1 | TRBJ1-5 | TRBV27 | 15 | CASSPRTGGNQPQHF | TGTGCCAGCAGTCCTCGGACAGGGGGGAATCAGCCCCAGCATTTT
few | TRBD1 | TRBJ2-7 | TRBV10-2 | 13 | CASNRQGANEQYF | TGCGCCAGCAACCGACAGGGAGCCAACGAGCAGTACTTC
NA | TRBD1 | TRBJ1-2 | TRBV6-5 | 14 | CASSRDSRNYGYTF | TGTGCCAGCAGTCGGGACAGCCGAAACTATGGCTACACCTTC
few | NA | TRBJ1-1 | TRBV11-3 | 13 | CASSLVWGTEAFF | TGTGCCAGCAGCTTAGTTTGGGGCACTGAAGCTTTCTTT
NA | NA | TRBJ1-1 | TRBV28 | 15 | CASSSRGVGATEAFF | TGTGCCAGCAGTTCGAGGGGGGTCGGTGCCACTGAAGCTTTCTTT
NA | NA | TRBJ2-7 | TRBV21-1 | 16 | CASSNRTMGAGAEQYF | TGTGCCAGCAGCAATCGCACCATGGGAGCAGGGGCCGAGCAGTACTTC
NA | NA | TRBJ1-5 | TRBV27 | 13 | CASRRGPNQPQHF | TGTGCCAGCAGGCGGGGTCCGAATCAGCCCCAGCATTTT
NA | NA | TRBJ1-6 | TRBV28 | 14 | CASRGGWDNSPLHF | TGTGCCAGCAGAGGTGGGTGGGATAATTCACCCCTCCACTTT